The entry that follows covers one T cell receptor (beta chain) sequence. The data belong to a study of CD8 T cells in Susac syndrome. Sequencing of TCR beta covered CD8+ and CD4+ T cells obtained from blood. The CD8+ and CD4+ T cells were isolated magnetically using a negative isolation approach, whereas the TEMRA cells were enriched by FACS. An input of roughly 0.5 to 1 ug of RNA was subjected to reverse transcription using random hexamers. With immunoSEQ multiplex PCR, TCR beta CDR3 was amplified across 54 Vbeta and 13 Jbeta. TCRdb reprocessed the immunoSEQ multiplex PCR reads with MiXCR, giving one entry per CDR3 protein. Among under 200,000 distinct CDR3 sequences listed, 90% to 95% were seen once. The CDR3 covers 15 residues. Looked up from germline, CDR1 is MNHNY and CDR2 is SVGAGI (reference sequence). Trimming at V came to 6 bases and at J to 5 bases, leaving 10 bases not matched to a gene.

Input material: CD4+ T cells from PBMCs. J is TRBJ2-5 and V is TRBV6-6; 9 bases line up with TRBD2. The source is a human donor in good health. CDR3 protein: CASRPSAGGQETQYF. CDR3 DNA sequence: TGTGCCAGCAGACCGTCCGCGGGAGGGCAGGAGACCCAGTACTTC.